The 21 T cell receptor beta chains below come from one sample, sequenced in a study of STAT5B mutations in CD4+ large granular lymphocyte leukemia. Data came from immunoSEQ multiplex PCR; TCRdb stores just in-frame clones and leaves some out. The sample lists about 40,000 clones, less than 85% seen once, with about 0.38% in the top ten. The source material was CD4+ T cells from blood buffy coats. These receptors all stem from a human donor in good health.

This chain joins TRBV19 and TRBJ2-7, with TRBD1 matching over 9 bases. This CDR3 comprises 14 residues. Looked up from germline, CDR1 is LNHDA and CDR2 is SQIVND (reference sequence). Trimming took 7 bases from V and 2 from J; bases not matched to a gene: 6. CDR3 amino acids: CASNGGQGAYEQYF. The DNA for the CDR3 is TGTGCCAGTAATGGGGGACAGGGCGCCTACGAGCAGTACTTC.

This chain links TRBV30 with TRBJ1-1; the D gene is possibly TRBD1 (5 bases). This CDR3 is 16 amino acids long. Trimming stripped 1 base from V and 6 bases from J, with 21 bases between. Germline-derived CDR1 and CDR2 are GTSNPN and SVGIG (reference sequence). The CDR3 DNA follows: TGTGCCTGGAGTGGCCACAGGACGGGGCGAGGGGCTGAAGCTTTCTTT. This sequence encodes CAWSGHRTGRGAEAFF.

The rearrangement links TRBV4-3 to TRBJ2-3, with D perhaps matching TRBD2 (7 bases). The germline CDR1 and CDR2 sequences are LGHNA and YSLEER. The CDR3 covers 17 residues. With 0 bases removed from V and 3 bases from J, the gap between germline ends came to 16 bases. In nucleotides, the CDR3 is TGCGCCAGCAGCCAAGATTTCCGAGGGGGGGGGACAGATACGCAGTATTTT. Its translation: CASSQDFRGGGTDTQYF.

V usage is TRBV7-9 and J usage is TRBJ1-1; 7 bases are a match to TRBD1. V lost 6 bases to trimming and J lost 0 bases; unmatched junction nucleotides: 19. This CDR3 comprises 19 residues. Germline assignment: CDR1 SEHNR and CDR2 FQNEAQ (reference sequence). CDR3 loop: CASSWNHRGLLTMNTEAFF. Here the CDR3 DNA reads TGTGCCAGCAGTTGGAATCACAGGGGCCTCCTTACTATGAACACTGAAGCTTTCTTT.

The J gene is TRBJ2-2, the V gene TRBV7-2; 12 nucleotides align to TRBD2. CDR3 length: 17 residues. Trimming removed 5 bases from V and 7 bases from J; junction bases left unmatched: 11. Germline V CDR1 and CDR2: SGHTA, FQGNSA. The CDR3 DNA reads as TGTGCCAGCAGCCCAAAGCTAGCGGGAGGGCCCCGCGGGGAGCTGTTTTTT. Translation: CASSPKLAGGPRGELFF.

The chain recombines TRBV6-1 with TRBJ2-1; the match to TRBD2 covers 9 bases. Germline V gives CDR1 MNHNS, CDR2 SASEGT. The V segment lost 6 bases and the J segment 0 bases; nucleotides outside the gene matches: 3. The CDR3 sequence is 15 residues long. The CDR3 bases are TGTGCCAGCAGGGGCGGGGGGGCCTCCTACAATGAGCAGTTCTTC. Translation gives CASRGGGASYNEQFF.

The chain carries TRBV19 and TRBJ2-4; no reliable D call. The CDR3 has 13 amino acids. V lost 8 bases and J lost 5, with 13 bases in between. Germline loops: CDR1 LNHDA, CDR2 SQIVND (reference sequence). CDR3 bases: TGTGCCAGTTCCAGGACGGTCGAAAACATTCAGTACTTC. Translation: CASSRTVENIQYF.

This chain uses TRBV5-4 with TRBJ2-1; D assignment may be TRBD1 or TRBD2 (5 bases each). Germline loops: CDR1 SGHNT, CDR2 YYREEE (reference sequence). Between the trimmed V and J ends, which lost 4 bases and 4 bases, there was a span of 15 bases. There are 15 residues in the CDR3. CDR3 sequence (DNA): TGTGCCAGCAGCGTATCCGGGACCTTGTACAATGAGCAGTTCTTC. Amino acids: CASSVSGTLYNEQFF.

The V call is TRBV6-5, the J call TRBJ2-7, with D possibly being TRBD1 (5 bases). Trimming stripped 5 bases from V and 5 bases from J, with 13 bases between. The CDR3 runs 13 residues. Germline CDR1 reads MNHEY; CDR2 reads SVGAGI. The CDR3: CASSPGRANEQYF. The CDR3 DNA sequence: TGTGCCAGCAGTCCAGGCAGGGCCAACGAGCAGTACTTC.

The CDR3 sequence is CASSYFGADQETQYF. The CDR3 region has the DNA TGTGCCAGCAGTTACTTTGGGGCGGATCAAGAGACCCAGTACTTC. This chain uses TRBV6-5 with TRBJ2-5; possibly TRBD1 for D (5 bases). Trimming pared 1 base from V and 2 bases from J, leaving 11 bases between. In germline, CDR1 is MNHEY, CDR2 SVGAGI. The CDR3 loop spans 15 amino acids.

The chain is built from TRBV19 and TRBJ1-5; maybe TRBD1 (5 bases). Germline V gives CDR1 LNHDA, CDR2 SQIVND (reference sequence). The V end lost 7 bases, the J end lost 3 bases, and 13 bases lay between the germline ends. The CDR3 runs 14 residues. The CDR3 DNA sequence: TGTGCCAGTAATTTTGACAGCCTCAATCAGCCCCAGCATTTT. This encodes CASNFDSLNQPQHF.

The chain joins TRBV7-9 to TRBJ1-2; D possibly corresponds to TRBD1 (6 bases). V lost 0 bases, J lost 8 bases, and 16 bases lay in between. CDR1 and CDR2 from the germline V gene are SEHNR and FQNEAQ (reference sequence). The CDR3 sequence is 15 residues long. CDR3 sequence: CASSLARQGGEGYTF. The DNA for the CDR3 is TGTGCCAGCAGCTTAGCGCGGCAAGGGGGTGAGGGCTACACCTTC. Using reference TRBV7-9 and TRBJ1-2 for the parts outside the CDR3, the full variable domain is DTGVSQNPRHKITKRGQNVTFRCDPISEHNRLYWYRQTLGQGPEFLTYFQNEAQLEKSRLLSDRFSAERPKGSFSTLEIQRTEQGDSAMYLCASSLARQGGEGYTFGSGTRLTVV.

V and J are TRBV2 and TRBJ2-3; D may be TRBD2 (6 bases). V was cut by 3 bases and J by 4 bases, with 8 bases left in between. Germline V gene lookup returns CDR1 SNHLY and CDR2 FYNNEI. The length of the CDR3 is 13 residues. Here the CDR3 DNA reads TGTGCCAGCAGTGAGGGACTTCCAGATACGCAGTATTTT. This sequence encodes CASSEGLPDTQYF.

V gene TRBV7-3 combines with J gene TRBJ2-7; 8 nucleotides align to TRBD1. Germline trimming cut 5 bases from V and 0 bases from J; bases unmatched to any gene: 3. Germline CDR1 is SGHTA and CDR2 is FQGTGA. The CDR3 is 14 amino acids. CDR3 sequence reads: CASSTDRDSYEQYF. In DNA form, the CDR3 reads TGTGCCAGCAGCACGGACAGGGACTCCTACGAGCAGTACTTC.

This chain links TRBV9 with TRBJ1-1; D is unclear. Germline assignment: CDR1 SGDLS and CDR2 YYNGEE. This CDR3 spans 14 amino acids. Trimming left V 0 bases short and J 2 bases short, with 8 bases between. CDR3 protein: CASSVVNRNTEAFF. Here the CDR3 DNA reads TGTGCCAGCAGCGTAGTGAACAGAAACACTGAAGCTTTCTTT.

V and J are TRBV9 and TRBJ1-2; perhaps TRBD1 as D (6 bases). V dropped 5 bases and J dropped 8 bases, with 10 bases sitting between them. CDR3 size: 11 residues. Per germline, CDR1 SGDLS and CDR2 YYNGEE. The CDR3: CASRPGVGYTF. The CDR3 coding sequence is TGTGCCAGCAGGCCAGGGGTAGGCTACACCTTC.

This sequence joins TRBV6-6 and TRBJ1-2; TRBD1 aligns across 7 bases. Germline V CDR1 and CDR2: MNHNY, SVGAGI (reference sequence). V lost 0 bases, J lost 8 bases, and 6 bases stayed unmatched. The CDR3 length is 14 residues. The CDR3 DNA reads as TGTGCCAGCAGTTACTCGAAAGACAGGGAGGGCTACACCTTC. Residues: CASSYSKDREGYTF.

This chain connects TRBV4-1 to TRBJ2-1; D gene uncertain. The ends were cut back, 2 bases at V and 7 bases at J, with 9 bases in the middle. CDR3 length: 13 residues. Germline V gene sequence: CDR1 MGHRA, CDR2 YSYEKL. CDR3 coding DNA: TGCGCCAGCAGCCAACCGTTTCAAAATGAGCAGTTCTTC. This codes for CASSQPFQNEQFF.

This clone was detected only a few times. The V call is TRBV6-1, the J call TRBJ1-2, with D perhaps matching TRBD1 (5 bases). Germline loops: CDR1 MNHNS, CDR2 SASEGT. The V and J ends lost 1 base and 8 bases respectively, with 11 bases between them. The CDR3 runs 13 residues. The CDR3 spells CASSEVYGGGYTF. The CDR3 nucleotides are TGTGCCAGCAGTGAAGTTTACGGGGGGGGCTACACCTTC.

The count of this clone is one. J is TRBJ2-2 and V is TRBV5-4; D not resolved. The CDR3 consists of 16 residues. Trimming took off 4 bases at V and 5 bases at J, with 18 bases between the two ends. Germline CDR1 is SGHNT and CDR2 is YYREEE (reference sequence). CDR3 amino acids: CASSKFGRSRTGELFF. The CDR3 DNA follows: TGTGCCAGCAGCAAGTTCGGTCGCAGCAGGACCGGGGAGCTGTTTTTT.

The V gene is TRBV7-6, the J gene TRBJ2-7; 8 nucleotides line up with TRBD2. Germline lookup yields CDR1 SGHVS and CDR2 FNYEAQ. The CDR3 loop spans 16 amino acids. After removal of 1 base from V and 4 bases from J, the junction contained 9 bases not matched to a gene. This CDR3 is CASSLVAGGTSYEQYF. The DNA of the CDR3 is TGTGCCAGCAGCTTAGTTGCGGGGGGCACTAGTTACGAGCAGTACTTC.